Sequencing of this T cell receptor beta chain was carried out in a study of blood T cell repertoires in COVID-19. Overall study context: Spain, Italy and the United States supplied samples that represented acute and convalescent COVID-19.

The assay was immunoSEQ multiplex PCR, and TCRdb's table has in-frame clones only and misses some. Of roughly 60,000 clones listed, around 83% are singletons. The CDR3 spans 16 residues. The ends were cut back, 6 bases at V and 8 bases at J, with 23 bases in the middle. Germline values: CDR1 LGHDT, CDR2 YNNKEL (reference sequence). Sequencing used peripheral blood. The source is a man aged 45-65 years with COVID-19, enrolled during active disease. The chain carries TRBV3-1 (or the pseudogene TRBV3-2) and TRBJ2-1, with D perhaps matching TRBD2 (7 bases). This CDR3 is CASRAESGGGHDEQFF. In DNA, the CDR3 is TGTGCCAGCAGGGCCGAGTCTGGGGGGGGCCACGATGAGCAGTTCTTC.